The T cell receptor delta chain under discussion was sequenced for a study of γδ T cells in repeated Plasmodium falciparum infection. Study-wide background: Samples were taken at baseline, before some infections, and 21 days after each. Study-wide results and limits: Repeated controlled infections reportedly drove waves of new clonotype selection in Vdelta2-negative, mostly Vdelta1+, gammadelta repertoires. Vgamma9/Vdelta2+ repertoires stayed stably polyclonal over time and infection.

CDR3 length: 24 residues. The germline V gene encodes CDR1 TSWWSYY and CDR2 QGS. This clone came up a few times. What it recognizes is unknown. A far larger clone is just one base off, so this is likely a read error. Other DNA sequences in this specimen translate into the identical CDR3. TCRdb reanalysed the multiplex PCR reads with CATT. The data show some 51,000 delta-chain clones, 1.9% seen once. Vgamma9/Vdelta2+ and Vdelta2-negative gammadelta T cells were flow-sorted from PBMC for bulk sequencing. The TCR comes from a pool of human donors (malaria-infected and uninfected, not separated). The rearrangement links TRDV1 to TRDJ1, with 12 bases that match TRDD3. TCRdb leaves out the J gene; it was filled in here by matching the DNA to germline. What was sequenced was gamma-delta T cells from blood. This CDR3 is CALGERDFLRLGDTPGGIADKLIF. The CDR3, as DNA: TGTGCCCTTGGGGAACGTGACTTCCTACGCCTGGGGGATACGCCCGGGGGGATAGCCGATAAACTCATCTTT.